These T cell receptor beta chains were read from a single sample in a study of blood T cell repertoires in COVID-19. Using immunoSEQ multiplex PCR, the repertoire was profiled, and TCRdb retains in-frame clones only, with some absent. The table has around 700,000 clones, 70% to 90% seen once. The source material was peripheral blood. These receptor sequences come from a young woman with acute or convalescent COVID-19. CDR3s include the opening cysteine and the closing phenylalanine or tryptophan. The order of the fields is D gene, V gene, J gene, clone size, CDR3 DNA, CDR3 protein. The D gene is left open where the match is weak. The size of a clone is reported for some rows only, either as once, few or many, or as a class for expanded clones.

>.|TRBV11-2|TRBJ1-5|.
TGTGCCAGCAGCTTAGGCGGGCTGAGCTATAGCAATCAGCCCCAGCATTTT
CASSLGGLSYSNQPQHF
>TRBD1|TRBV7-3|TRBJ1-2|.
TGTGCCAGCAGCTTGGCCCTCGGGGACAGGAACTACACCTTC
CASSLALGDRNYTF
>TRBD1|TRBV11-2|TRBJ1-1|.
TGTGCCAGCAGCTCGGGACAGCGGAACACTGAAGCTTTCTTT
CASSSGQRNTEAFF
>TRBD1|TRBV6-1|TRBJ1-2|once
TGTGCCAGCAGTGATCCTCTGACAGGGGAATATGGCTACACCTTC
CASSDPLTGEYGYTF
>.|TRBV6-5|TRBJ1-1|.
TGTGCCAGCAGGTCGACACAGACAAATGAAGCTTTCTTT
CASRSTQTNEAFF
>.|TRBV6-4|TRBJ1-5|.
TGTGCCAGCAAAGAGATTCTAGGCAGGGGACCCCCCGTAGGGTGGCGGCCCCAGCATTTT
CASKEILGRGPPVGWRPQHF
>.|TRBV6-2/TRBV6-3|TRBJ2-3|.
TGTGCCAGCAGTTCAGTCGGGAGTGGCACAGATACGCAGTATTTT
CASSSVGSGTDTQYF
>.|TRBV2|TRBJ2-7|.
TGTGCCAGCAGCGATGTGTTATGGGGGGGGCACTACGAGCAGTACTTC
CASSDVLWGGHYEQYF
>.|TRBV9|TRBJ1-4|.
TGTGCCAGCAGCACCAACAGGGTACCGAATGAAAAACTGTTTTTT
CASSTNRVPNEKLFF
>TRBD2|TRBV7-6|TRBJ2-6|.
TGTGCCAGCAGCCTTGGCCCAGGTTCTAGCGGGGGGGAGCCCTCTGGGGCCAACGTCCTGACTTTC
CASSLGPGSSGGEPSGANVLTF
>TRBD1|TRBV19|TRBJ1-4|.
TGTGCCAGCGGACAGGGAGTTTATGAAAAACTGTTTTTT
CASGQGVYEKLFF
>TRBD2|TRBV10-1|TRBJ2-7|.
TGCGCCAGCGGGGGGGAACGGACCCACCTCAAGCAGTACTTC
CASGGERTHLKQYF
>.|TRBV4-3|TRBJ2-7|.
TGCGCCAGCAGCCAAGTGAGGGGGGGAACCTACGAGCAGTACTTC
CASSQVRGGTYEQYF
>.|TRBV7-6|TRBJ1-2|.
TGTGCCAGCAGCTTAGGAGGGTATGGCTACACCTTC
CASSLGGYGYTF
>.|TRBV18|TRBJ1-2|.
TGTGCCAGCTCACCAGCAGTCCTCTATGGCTACACCTTC
CASSPAVLYGYTF
>.|TRBV29-1|TRBJ2-7|.
TGCAGCGTGCTCCCGCAGGGTCGCACCTACGAGCAGTACTTC
CSVLPQGRTYEQYF
>.|TRBV12-3/TRBV12-4|TRBJ1-1|.
TGTGCCAGCAGACCCGAATTGACAACCCAAGCTTTCTTT
CASRPELTTQAFF
>TRBD1|TRBV7-9|TRBJ2-7|.
TGTGCCAGCACCGAATTCGGGACAGGGTTCTACGAGCAGTACTTC
CASTEFGTGFYEQYF
>.|TRBV29-1|TRBJ1-1|.
TGCAGCGTTACAGGGTTGGAAACTGAAGCTTTCTTT
CSVTGLETEAFF
>.|TRBV19|TRBJ1-6|once
TGTGCCAGTAGTATTGGGGCAGGGTATAATTCACCCCTCCACTTT
CASSIGAGYNSPLHF
>TRBD1|TRBV19|TRBJ2-7|.
TGTGCCAGTAGTAGCACCGGGACAGGGTCCTACGAGCAGTACTTC
CASSSTGTGSYEQYF
>.|TRBV5-1|TRBJ1-6|.
TGCGCCAGCAGCGTTCCGGCGGGGGTGGATTCACCCCTCCACTTT
CASSVPAGVDSPLHF
>.|TRBV6-5|TRBJ1-6|.
TGTGCCAGCAGTTACTCTAATAATTCACCCCTCCACTTT
CASSYSNNSPLHF
>.|TRBV6-2/TRBV6-3|TRBJ2-1|.
TGTGCCAGCAGCCCAATCGGGCGGATGGGGGCGGAGCAGTTCTTC
CASSPIGRMGAEQFF
>.|TRBV12-3/TRBV12-4|TRBJ1-2|.
TGTGCCAGCAGCTTCCGGGGATATGGCTACACCTTC
CASSFRGYGYTF
>.|TRBV6-6|TRBJ1-5|.
TGTGCCAGCAGTTCCGGGGGGGGTCAGCCCCAGCATTTT
CASSSGGGQPQHF
>.|TRBV9|TRBJ2-5|.
TGTGCCAGCAGCGTAGATCCCGCTAGCAGAACCCAGACCCAGTACTTC
CASSVDPASRTQTQYF
>TRBD1|TRBV27|TRBJ1-1|.
TGTGCCAGCAGTGTGGGACAGGGGTTCACTGAAGCTTTCTTT
CASSVGQGFTEAFF
>.|TRBV28|TRBJ2-7|.
TGTGCCAGCAGTTCATCAGGAATCTCCTACGAGCAGTACTTC
CASSSSGISYEQYF
>TRBD1|TRBV3-1/TRBV3-2|TRBJ1-4|.
TGTGCCAGCAGCCAAGGGGTCAGGACAGGAGATAATGAAAAACTGTTTTTT
CASSQGVRTGDNEKLFF
>.|TRBV6-4|TRBJ1-6|.
TGTGCCAGCAGTGACTCATCGGGGGGCGCGTCACCCCTCCACTTT
CASSDSSGGASPLHF
>TRBD1|TRBV6-5|TRBJ1-6|once
TGTGCCGCTGGGACAGGGGAATCACCCCTCCACTTT
CAAGTGESPLHF
>.|TRBV25-1|TRBJ1-1|.
TGTGCCAGCACTGAACCAATGAACACTGAAGCTTTCTTT
CASTEPMNTEAFF
>.|TRBV27|TRBJ2-1|.
TGTGCCAGCAGTTTGGTACAGGGTCGGAATGAGCAGTTCTTC
CASSLVQGRNEQFF
>.|TRBV7-6|TRBJ1-6|.
TGTGCCAGCAGACCGACCGTAGGGATAGGGGTCCTCCACTTT
CASRPTVGIGVLHF
>.|TRBV6-1|TRBJ2-2|.
TGTGCCAGCAGTGGCCTCACTAGCTCCGGTCACGGGGAGCTGTTTTTT
CASSGLTSSGHGELFF
>.|TRBV14|TRBJ1-2|.
TGTGCCAGCAGCCAAGGAGCGACTTATAACTATGGCTACACCTTC
CASSQGATYNYGYTF
>.|TRBV13|TRBJ2-7|few
TGTGCCAGCTCGAGATTTGGGGCTCGACCCCTGATAGAGCAGTACTTC
CASSRFGARPLIEQYF